This entry lists 28 T cell receptor beta chains sequenced from one sample in a study of OX40 agonist ivuxolimab in advanced cancers. Preparation of the library involved the immunoSEQ multiplex PCR assay. TCRdb's version of the immuneACCESS table is confined to in-frame rearrangements and falls short of the full clone set. An unresolved V gene accounts for under half of the shortfall where checked; the remainder is of unknown origin. Here the sample has fewer than 90,000 clones; just over 85% occur a single time. The ten most abundant clones make up 2% to 2.5% of the sample. The sequenced sample was CD4+ or CD8+ T cells sorted from blood, obtained in a trial of the OX40 agonist ivuxolimab. The receptors stem from an adult with an advanced solid tumor such as melanoma, head and neck, liver or kidney cancer.

This clone was seen once. The chain joins TRBV7-3 to TRBJ2-7; D unclear. V gave up 5 bases and J gave up 4 bases, with 12 bases separating them. Germline CDR1 is SGHTA and CDR2 is FQGTGA. This CDR3 is built from 13 residues. The CDR3 sequence is CASSPPDEYEQYF. CDR3 nucleotide sequence: TGTGCCAGCAGCCCCCCGGATGAATACGAGCAGTACTTC.

This clone was observed a handful of times. V and J are TRBV7-9 and TRBJ2-7; D tentatively reads TRBD1 or TRBD2 (5 bases each). Germline CDR1 SEHNR, CDR2 FQNEAQ (reference sequence). This CDR3 is 12 amino acids long. V gave up 0 bases and J gave up 8 bases, with 8 bases separating them. The CDR3 DNA reads as TGTGCCAGCAGCTTAGCGAGGGACCAGCAGTACTTC. Protein sequence: CASSLARDQQYF.

CDR3 DNA sequence: TGTGCCAGCAGTGCCTCTGGGACAGGGGGCTCAGATACGCAGTATTTT. Protein: CASSASGTGGSDTQYF. The chain combines TRBV6-4 with TRBJ2-3, with TRBD1 matching over 12 bases. Trimming took 4 bases from V and 4 from J; bases not matched to a gene: 6. The V gene's germline CDR1 is MRHNA and CDR2 SNTAGT. The CDR3 covers 16 residues.

The chain combines TRBV27 with TRBJ2-1; the match to TRBD1 covers 8 bases. J was trimmed by 1 base and V by 6 bases; bases with no gene match: 2. CDR1 is MNHEY, CDR2 SMNVEV, per germline (reference sequence). CDR3 size: 14 residues. The CDR3 region is CASSRTGSYNEQFF. CDR3 in DNA: TGTGCCAGCAGCAGGACAGGGTCCTACAATGAGCAGTTCTTC.

The chain uses TRBV6-1 and TRBJ2-2; 8 bases line up with TRBD2. V gave up 7 bases and J gave up 5 bases; unmatched junction bases: 9. There are 15 residues in the CDR3. The germline gives CDR1 MNHNS, CDR2 SASEGT. This CDR3 is CASNRGPGGTGELFF. The CDR3 nucleotides read TGTGCCAGCAACAGAGGGCCGGGGGGGACCGGGGAGCTGTTTTTT.

The chain employs TRBV2 and TRBJ2-7, with D hard to call. The V end lost 0 bases, the J end lost 7 bases, and 25 bases lay between the germline ends. Looked up from germline, CDR1 is SNHLY and CDR2 is FYNNEI. This CDR3 region has 18 residues. The CDR3 DNA reads TGTGCCAGCAGTGAAGCGTATACGAGCACGACCGCATCGTTAGAGCAGTACTTC. Encoded protein: CASSEAYTSTTASLEQYF.

As for this clone: Other DNA sequences in the sample encode the same CDR3. The chain is built from TRBV30 and TRBJ1-3, with unresolved D. V was trimmed by 0 bases and J by 4 bases, leaving 10 bases between them. Germline lookup yields CDR1 GTSNPN and CDR2 SVGIG (reference sequence). The CDR3 spans 14 residues. CDR3 nucleotides: TGTGCCTGGAGTGTTTCAGGAATCGGAAACACCATATATTTT. Translated: CAWSVSGIGNTIYF.

The chain carries TRBV30 and TRBJ1-2, with D possibly matching TRBD1 (5 bases). CDR3 length: 13 residues. CDR1 is GTSNPN and CDR2 is SVGIG in the germline V gene (reference sequence). Trimming removed 3 bases at V and 4 bases at J, with 12 bases between. The CDR3 DNA sequence: TGTGCCTGGAGGGTCGTCGGGGGCTATGGCTACACCTTC. Amino acids: CAWRVVGGYGYTF.

The J gene is TRBJ1-1, the V gene TRBV7-8; D gene unclear. Trimming cost V 5 bases and J 4 bases, with 11 bases left between them. This CDR3 is built from 13 residues. The germline CDR1 and CDR2 sequences are SGHVS and FQNEAQ. CDR3 in amino acids: CASSREISTEAFF. CDR3 sequence (DNA): TGTGCCAGCAGCCGCGAGATCAGCACTGAAGCTTTCTTT.

The V call is TRBV5-3, the J call TRBJ2-1; a possible D gene is TRBD1 (7 bases). TRBV5-3 is flagged as an ORF with uncertain function. Trimming left V 0 bases short and J 1 base short, with 14 bases between. CDR3 size: 17 residues. CDR3: CARSLEIRGRSYNEQFF. The CDR3 DNA sequence: TGTGCCAGAAGCTTGGAGATCAGGGGGAGGTCCTACAATGAGCAGTTCTTC.

The genes are TRBV5-4 and TRBJ1-3, with D possibly matching TRBD1 (5 bases). This CDR3 is 17 amino acids long. Germline CDR1 reads SGHNT; CDR2 reads YYREEE (reference sequence). Deletions cut 4 bases from V and 0 bases from J, with 17 bases between. The CDR3 region has the DNA TGTGCCAGCAGCCAAGGTCTGGGGGGAAACTCTGGAAACACCATATATTTT. This encodes CASSQGLGGNSGNTIYF.

This clone turned up a few times. The rearrangement links TRBV7-2 to TRBJ1-5; D not resolved. There are 15 residues in the CDR3. V was cut by 1 base and J by 3 bases, with 10 bases left in between. Germline V CDR1 and CDR2: SGHTA, FQGNSA. Written as DNA, the CDR3 is TGTGCCAGCAGCTTAGTAAAAGGGTTCAATCAGCCCCAGCATTTT. Amino acid sequence: CASSLVKGFNQPQHF.

This rearrangement joins TRBV2 to TRBJ1-3; TRBD1 matches at 7 bases. The CDR3 is 15 residues long. CDR1 is SNHLY, CDR2 FYNNEI, per germline. The trim removed 3 bases at V and 2 bases at J, leaving 4 bases unmatched. CDR3 sequence: CASSDGQGAGNTIYF. CDR3 coding DNA: TGTGCCAGCAGTGACGGCCAGGGGGCTGGAAACACCATATATTTT.

This clone was detected only a few times. CDR3 sequence reads: CASMWRSNEKLFF. Here the CDR3 DNA reads TGTGCCAGCATGTGGCGGTCTAATGAAAAACTGTTTTTT. The chain has TRBV6-5 and TRBJ1-4; D gene ambiguous. Germline-derived CDR1 and CDR2 are MNHEY and SVGAGI. Trimming removed 7 bases from V and 3 bases from J, with 9 bases in between. This CDR3 has 13 amino acids.

The chain joins TRBV4-1 to TRBJ1-3; unclear D gene. The CDR3 extends over 16 amino acids. CDR1 MGHRA and CDR2 YSYEKL come from the germline V gene. V lost 1 base and J 0 bases, leaving 10 bases between the germline ends. The CDR3 nucleotides read TGCGCCAGCAGCCAAGCAACGACACTCTCTGGAAACACCATATATTTT. It codes for CASSQATTLSGNTIYF.

This chain's CDR3 is CASSLNEGTEAFF. CDR3 DNA: TGTGCCAGCTCACTAAACGAGGGGACTGAAGCTTTCTTT. The J gene is TRBJ1-1, the V gene TRBV18; perhaps TRBD1 as D (5 bases). Germline V gene sequence: CDR1 KGHSH, CDR2 LQKENI. The CDR3 runs 13 residues. V was pared by 4 bases and J by 5 bases, with 11 bases between. Variable domain in full (rest from reference TRBV18 and TRBJ1-1): NAGVMQNPRHLVRRRGQEARLRCSPMKGHSHVYWYRQLPEEGLKFMVYLQKENIIDESGMPKERFSAEFPKEGPSILRIQQVVRGDSAAYFCASSLNEGTEAFFGQGTRLTVV.

CDR3 coding DNA: TGTGCCAGCAGCTTAGATCCTCGGGGAGAGACCCAGTACTTC. This sequence encodes CASSLDPRGETQYF. The chain employs TRBV7-6 and TRBJ2-5; tentative D call: TRBD2 (5 bases). The CDR3 is 14 amino acids. Trimming took 1 base from V and 4 from J, leaving 10 bases between them. The germline CDR1 and CDR2 sequences are SGHVS and FNYEAQ.

This chain connects TRBV2 to TRBJ2-2, with a tentative D call TRBD2 (5 bases). The CDR3 runs 14 residues. Germline V CDR1 and CDR2: SNHLY, FYNNEI. Deletions cut 9 bases from V and 2 bases from J, with 13 bases between. The chain's CDR3 is CASSSRLNTGELFF. The CDR3 bases are TGTGCCAGTTCTAGCAGGCTAAACACCGGGGAGCTGTTTTTT.

This clone was detected once. The chain employs TRBV18 and TRBJ1-5; D is possibly TRBD1 (5 bases). Trimming took 3 bases from V and 3 from J, leaving 9 bases between them. Germline CDR1 reads KGHSH; CDR2 reads LQKENI. The CDR3 extends over 14 amino acids. CDR3 residues: CASSPGGSNQPQHF. The CDR3 DNA is TGTGCCAGCTCACCGGGGGGGTCCAATCAGCCCCAGCATTTT.

The genes are TRBV6-4 and TRBJ1-2; TRBD1 matches 7 bases. With V trimmed by 7 bases and J by 7 bases, 12 bases remained unmatched. The CDR3 is 14 amino acids. Germline loops: CDR1 MRHNA, CDR2 SNTAGT. The CDR3 protein is CASTVKQTGCGYTF. The DNA of the CDR3 is TGTGCCAGCACCGTAAAGCAGACAGGGTGTGGCTACACCTTC.

This chain joins TRBV28 and TRBJ1-3, with TRBD1 matching over 7 bases. The CDR3 consists of 13 residues. The germline V gene has CDR1 MDHEN and CDR2 SYDVKM. Trimming cost V 8 bases and J 0 bases; bases outside gene matches: 1. CDR3 nucleotide sequence: TGTGCCAGCGGGACAGACTCTGGAAACACCATATATTTT. Encoded protein: CASGTDSGNTIYF.

The chain recombines TRBV4-1 with TRBJ1-2; the match to TRBD1 covers 10 bases. Trimming at V came to 3 bases and at J to 6 bases, leaving 4 bases not matched to a gene. The CDR3 sequence is 14 residues long. From germline, CDR1 is MGHRA and CDR2 YSYEKL. The CDR3 sequence: CASSQRTGGDGYTF. The CDR3 nucleotides are TGCGCCAGCAGCCAGCGGACAGGGGGGGATGGCTACACCTTC.

This chain joins TRBV18 and TRBJ2-3; 9 bases match TRBD2. CDR1 KGHSH and CDR2 LQKENI come from the germline V gene. Trimming cost V 0 bases and J 14 bases; bases outside gene matches: 6. CDR3 length: 13 amino acids. The CDR3 loop is CASSPPAGGPGYF. DNA for the CDR3: TGTGCCAGCTCACCACCGGCGGGGGGGCCGGGGTATTTT.

This clone has a handful of counts. This chain joins TRBV6-1 and TRBJ2-2; D unclear. The germline gives CDR1 MNHNS, CDR2 SASEGT. With 2 bases removed from V and 1 base from J, the gap between germline ends came to 8 bases. The CDR3 contains 15 residues. CDR3 DNA sequence: TGTGCCAGCAGTGAATTGGCCGGGAACACCGGGGAGCTGTTTTTT. This translates into CASSELAGNTGELFF.

This clone was seen a handful of times. The rearrangement uses TRBV5-1 and TRBJ2-5; possibly TRBD2 for D (5 bases). Germline V gives CDR1 SGHRS, CDR2 YFSETQ. This CDR3 is 13 amino acids long. V was clipped by 5 bases and J by 5 bases, with 13 bases between them. The CDR3 loop is CASSYGIRETQYF. The DNA for the CDR3 is TGCGCCAGCAGTTACGGGATCAGGGAGACCCAGTACTTC. Supplemented by reference TRBV5-1 and TRBJ2-5, the full variable domain reads KAGVTQTPRYLIKTRGQQVTLSCSPISGHRSVSWYQQTPGQGLQFLFEYFSETQRNKGNFPGRFSGRQFSNSRSEMNVSTLELGDSALYLCASSYGIRETQYFGPGTRLLVL.

This rearrangement joins TRBV6-5 to TRBJ1-1; D might be TRBD1 (6 bases). The CDR3 is 13 residues long. CDR1 MNHEY and CDR2 SVGAGI come from the germline V gene. V lost 5 bases and J lost 3, with 10 bases in between. CDR3 in DNA: TGTGCCAGCAGTCACCCAGGGGACACTGAAGCTTTCTTT. It translates to CASSHPGDTEAFF.

This chain joins TRBV10-2 and TRBJ2-2; D is uncertain. The length of the CDR3 is 13 residues. V lost 0 bases and J lost 6, with 5 bases in between. Germline loops: CDR1 WSHSY, CDR2 SAAADI. The CDR3 DNA follows: TGCGCCAGCAGTGAGTCAACGCCCGGGGAGCTGTTTTTT. It translates to CASSESTPGELFF.

The chain joins TRBV15 to TRBJ2-1; D gene unclear. CDR3 length equals 15 residues. CDR1 LNHNV and CDR2 YYDKDF come from the germline V gene (reference sequence). V lost 0 bases, J lost 1 base, and 7 bases lay in between. The CDR3 DNA reads TGTGCCACCAGCAGAGAGGTAGGGTCCTACAATGAGCAGTTCTTC. This sequence encodes CATSREVGSYNEQFF.